Listed here are 15 T cell receptor beta chains from one sample, sequenced in a study of cytomegalovirus exposure and HLA in healthy donors. Primers for the PCR totalled 60 Vbeta and 13 Jbeta. Repertoires were generated with immunoSEQ multiplex PCR, while TCRdb's copy carries only in-frame clones and drops some. Found here are around 100,000 clones, 65% to 80% of them singletons; the top ten hold roughly 5%. The sample was PBMCs. The receptors originated from a female donor in good health and CMV-seropositive.

Note on this clone: One end of the junction fails to match germline, which may point to a read error. The chain uses TRBV11-2 and TRBJ2-6; tentatively, D is TRBD1 (5 bases). The CDR3 length is 16 residues. Germline loops: CDR1 SGHAT, CDR2 FQNNGV. CDR3 loop: CASSLAILSGANVPTF. In nucleotides, the CDR3 is TGTGCCAGCAGCTTAGCTATCCTCTCTGGGGCCAACGTCCCGACTTTC. Looking up the rest from reference TRBV11-2 and TRBJ2-6 gives the full variable domain: EAGVAQSPRYKIIEKRQSVAFWCNPISGHATLYWYQQILGQGPKLLIQFQNNGVVDDSQLPKDRFSAERLKGVDSTLKIQPAKLEDSAVYLCASSLAILSGANVPTFGAGSRLTVL.

The rearrangement links TRBV30 to TRBJ1-6; D not resolved. This CDR3 has 19 amino acids. Germline V gene data show CDR1 as GTSNPN and CDR2 as SVGIG (reference sequence). Trimming removed 0 bases at V and 1 base at J, with 19 bases between. CDR3 in amino acids: CAWSVRGGGELSYNSPLHF. The DNA of the CDR3 is TGTGCCTGGAGTGTACGGGGAGGTGGGGAACTATCCTATAATTCACCCCTCCACTTT.

The chain carries TRBV27 and TRBJ1-1; possible D gene TRBD1, 5 bases. Trimming removed 2 bases at V and 2 bases at J, with 15 bases between. Germline V gene sequence: CDR1 MNHEY, CDR2 SMNVEV (reference sequence). This CDR3 is built from 16 residues. This CDR3 is CASSLASGGINTEAFF. The CDR3 DNA reads as TGTGCCAGCAGTTTAGCTTCTGGGGGGATAAACACTGAAGCTTTCTTT.

The V and J genes are TRBV7-2 and TRBJ1-5, with 7 bases matching TRBD1. The germline V gene has CDR1 SGHTA and CDR2 FQGNSA. Trimming removed 5 bases from V and 5 bases from J; junction bases left unmatched: 9. The CDR3 sequence is 15 residues long. CDR3 residues: CASSPRQGLHQPQHF. In nucleotides, the CDR3 is TGTGCCAGCAGCCCTCGACAGGGTTTGCATCAGCCCCAGCATTTT. Complete variable domain (other parts from reference TRBV7-2 and TRBJ1-5): GAGVSQSPSNKVTEKGKDVELRCDPISGHTALYWYRQSLGQGLEFLIYFQGNSAPDKSGLPSDRFSAERTGGSVSTLTIQRTQQEDSAVYLCASSPRQGLHQPQHFGDGTRLSIL.

This rearrangement joins TRBV6-1 to TRBJ1-4; 7 bases match TRBD1. The CDR3 consists of 16 residues. V gave up 3 bases and J gave up 8 bases; unmatched junction bases: 12. Germline V gene sequence: CDR1 MNHNS, CDR2 SASEGT. This chain's CDR3 is CASSEGSGKGGEKLFF. For the CDR3, the DNA is TGTGCCAGCAGTGAGGGTTCTGGAAAAGGGGGCGAAAAACTGTTTTTT.

This clone was counted a few times. This chain uses TRBV29-1 with TRBJ1-3, with D possibly being TRBD1 (6 bases). Germline CDR1 SQVTM, CDR2 ANQGSEA. V was pared by 4 bases and J by 0 bases, with 7 bases between. The CDR3 loop spans 13 amino acids. The CDR3 nucleotides read TGCAGCGTTGGACAGGTCTCTGGAAACACCATATATTTT. It encodes CSVGQVSGNTIYF. The complete variable domain, with remaining parts taken from reference TRBV29-1 and TRBJ1-3, reads SAVISQKPSRDICQRGTSLTIQCQVDSQVTMMFWYRQQPGQSLTLIATANQGSEATYESGFVIDKFPISRPNLTFSTLTVSNMSPEDSSIYLCSVGQVSGNTIYFGEGSWLTVV.

V gene TRBV7-3 combines with J gene TRBJ2-1, with D possibly matching TRBD2 (6 bases). The V end was cut by 4 bases, the J end by 2 bases, with 12 bases between. The CDR3 is 15 residues long. Germline CDR1 and CDR2: SGHTA and FQGTGA. CDR3 protein: CASSSSGTPYNEQFF. The CDR3 nucleotides are TGTGCCAGCAGCTCCTCCGGGACTCCCTACAATGAGCAGTTCTTC. The whole variable domain, remainder taken from reference TRBV7-3 and TRBJ2-1, is GAGVSQTPSNKVTEKGKYVELRCDPISGHTALYWYRQSLGQGPEFLIYFQGTGAADDSGLPNDRFFAVRPEGSVSTLKIQRTERGDSAVYLCASSSSGTPYNEQFFGPGTRLTVL.

This clone was found once. V gene TRBV9 combines with J gene TRBJ1-2, with D hard to call. CDR1 is SGDLS and CDR2 is YYNGEE in the germline V gene. V shed 3 bases and J shed 2 bases, with 14 bases lying between them. The CDR3 is 15 residues long. CDR3 nucleotides: TGTGCCAGCAGCGCCCCTCGCGGGAGAAACTATGGCTACACCTTC. Its protein product is CASSAPRGRNYGYTF.

The chain couples TRBV9 to TRBJ1-1; tentatively, D is TRBD1 (5 bases). Germline values: CDR1 SGDLS, CDR2 YYNGEE. This CDR3 contains 15 residues. The V and J ends lost 1 base and 5 bases respectively, with 15 bases between them. CDR3 nucleotide sequence: TGTGCCAGCAGCGTAAGTGGGGCGCAAGATACTGAAGCTTTCTTT. Encoded protein: CASSVSGAQDTEAFF.

The chain combines TRBV7-6 with TRBJ1-5; tentative D call: TRBD1 (5 bases). Germline V gene sequence: CDR1 SGHVS, CDR2 FNYEAQ. The CDR3 sequence is 15 residues long. The V end lost 4 bases, the J end lost 5 bases, and 15 bases lay between the germline ends. The CDR3 spells CASSSKTGADQPQHF. As DNA, the CDR3 is TGTGCCAGCAGCTCCAAAACAGGAGCAGATCAGCCCCAGCATTTT.

This rearrangement joins TRBV9 to TRBJ1-1; D gene unclear. V shed 3 bases and J shed 2 bases, with 8 bases lying between them. The germline V gene encodes CDR1 SGDLS and CDR2 YYNGEE. There are 13 residues in the CDR3. CDR3: CASSAAGNTEAFF. The DNA for the CDR3 is TGTGCCAGCAGCGCGGCAGGTAACACTGAAGCTTTCTTT.

The rearrangement links TRBV29-1 to TRBJ2-4; the match to TRBD2 covers 8 bases. J lost 0 bases, V lost 5 bases, and 9 bases had no gene match. The germline V gene has CDR1 SQVTM and CDR2 ANQGSEA. This CDR3 contains 16 residues. The CDR3 sequence is CSVSAGVGLAKNIQYF. The CDR3, as DNA: TGCAGCGTTTCAGCGGGAGTTGGGCTAGCCAAAAACATTCAGTACTTC. Combining the CDR3 with reference TRBV29-1 and TRBJ2-4 gives the whole variable domain SAVISQKPSRDICQRGTSLTIQCQVDSQVTMMFWYRQQPGQSLTLIATANQGSEATYESGFVIDKFPISRPNLTFSTLTVSNMSPEDSSIYLCSVSAGVGLAKNIQYFGAGTRLSVL.

The chain carries TRBV5-6 and TRBJ2-1, with D possibly TRBD2 on 6 matching bases. CDR1 SGHDT and CDR2 YYEEEE come from the germline V gene. Trimming took off 3 bases at V and 6 bases at J, with 19 bases between the two ends. The CDR3 extends over 16 amino acids. The CDR3 sequence: CASSSPGSGGPNEQFF. The CDR3 DNA sequence: TGTGCCAGCAGCTCCCCAGGTAGCGGAGGTCCCAATGAGCAGTTCTTC.

This clone was recorded a few times. The chain carries TRBV4-1 and TRBJ1-4; D uncertain. The germline V gene encodes CDR1 MGHRA and CDR2 YSYEKL. V shed 1 base and J shed 8 bases, with 8 bases lying between them. The CDR3 contains 13 residues. Here the CDR3 DNA reads TGCGCCAGCAGCCAAGTTGCGGGAGAAAAACTGTTTTTT. This gives the protein CASSQVAGEKLFF.

This chain connects TRBV5-8 to TRBJ1-4, with 10 nucleotides matching TRBD1. Germline lookup yields CDR1 SGHTS and CDR2 YDEGEE. The V segment lost 3 bases and the J segment 2 bases; nucleotides outside the gene matches: 7. This CDR3 contains 17 residues. The CDR3 is CASSSVGQGMTNEKLFF. For the CDR3, the DNA is TGTGCCAGCAGCTCCGTGGGACAGGGGATGACTAATGAAAAACTGTTTTTT.